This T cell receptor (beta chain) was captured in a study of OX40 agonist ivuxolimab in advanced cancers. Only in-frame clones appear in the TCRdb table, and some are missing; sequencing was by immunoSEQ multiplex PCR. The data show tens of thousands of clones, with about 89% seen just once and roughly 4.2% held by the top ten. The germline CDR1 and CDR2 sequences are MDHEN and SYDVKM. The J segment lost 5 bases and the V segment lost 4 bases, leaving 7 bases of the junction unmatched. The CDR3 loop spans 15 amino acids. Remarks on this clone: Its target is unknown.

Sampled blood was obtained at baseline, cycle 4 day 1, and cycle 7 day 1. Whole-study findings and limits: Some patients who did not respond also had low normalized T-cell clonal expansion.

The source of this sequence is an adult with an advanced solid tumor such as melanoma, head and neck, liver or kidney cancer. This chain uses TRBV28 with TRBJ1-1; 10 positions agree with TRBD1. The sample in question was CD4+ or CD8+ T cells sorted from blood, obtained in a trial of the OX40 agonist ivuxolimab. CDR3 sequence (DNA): TGTGCCAGCAGTTCCGGGACAGGGGTCAGGACTGAAGCTTTCTTT. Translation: CASSSGTGVRTEAFF.